The 18 T cell receptor beta chains in this list originate from one sample, sequenced in a study of spatial heterogeneity in lung cancer. Time point indicated: blood at routine non-recurrence follow-up after resection. Frozen PBMC, nontumor lung or tumor provided whole RNA, which was sequenced unsorted. Each CDR3 protein is one row after TCRdb ran MiXCR on the 5' RACE reads. The sample has some 110,000 distinct CDR3 sequences, approximately 12% seen once; the top ten hold approximately 17%. The sequences come from PBMCs, collected at follow-up. The receptors here all came from a male donor with early-stage non-small cell lung cancer.

In its sample, this clonotype was seen many times. The chain joins TRBV12-5 to TRBJ1-1; the match to TRBD1 covers 7 bases. Germline V gives CDR1 LGHNT, CDR2 FRNRAP. With V trimmed by 7 bases and J by 4 bases, 9 bases remained unmatched. This CDR3 contains 14 residues. CDR3 in DNA: TGTGCTAGTGCCTACAGGGGAGAAAGCACTGAAGCTTTCTTT. Translation gives CASAYRGESTEAFF.

This clonotype was picked up a small number of times. The rearrangement links TRBV28 to TRBJ2-4; D may be TRBD1 (5 bases). CDR3 length: 16 residues. V lost 5 bases and J lost 0, with 14 bases in between. Germline CDR1 MDHEN, CDR2 SYDVKM. The CDR3 protein is CASSPSGFLAKNIQYF. The DNA for the CDR3 is TGTGCCAGCAGTCCATCAGGGTTTTTAGCCAAAAACATTCAGTACTTC.

In its sample, this clonotype was seen many times. The J gene is TRBJ2-5, the V gene TRBV4-1; possible D gene TRBD1, 5 bases. CDR3 size: 15 residues. Between the trimmed V and J ends, which lost 1 base and 1 base, there was a span of 10 bases. CDR1 is MGHRA and CDR2 is YSYEKL in the germline V gene. This CDR3 is CASSQGGAGQETQYF. CDR3 nucleotides: TGCGCCAGCAGCCAAGGTGGGGCTGGCCAAGAGACCCAGTACTTC.

This clonotype occurred many times. This chain's CDR3 is CASSYPTVASGGRGRDTQYF. Here the CDR3 DNA reads TGTGCCAGCAGTTACCCTACCGTCGCTAGCGGGGGCCGCGGGAGAGATACGCAGTATTTT. The chain has TRBV6-2 or TRBV6-3 and TRBJ2-3, with 10 bases lining up with TRBD2. Germline V gives CDR1 MNHEY, CDR2 SVGEGT. The trim removed 2 bases at V and 5 bases at J, leaving 19 bases unmatched. The CDR3 runs 20 residues.

This chain uses TRBV7-9 with TRBJ2-1, with 9 bases lining up with TRBD1. Germline V gene lookup returns CDR1 SEHNR and CDR2 FQNEAQ (reference sequence). The CDR3 runs 16 residues. V shed 5 bases, J shed 1 base, and the junction held 6 bases outside the gene matches. CDR3 in amino acids: CASSRGQGGSYNEQFF. CDR3 nucleotides: TGTGCCAGCAGCCGGGGACAGGGTGGTTCCTACAATGAGCAGTTCTTC.

This clonotype showed up just a few times. The chain couples TRBV20-1 to TRBJ2-7; D ambiguous. V was shortened by 2 bases and J by 0 bases, with 5 bases between the two germline ends. Germline CDR1 and CDR2: DFQATT and SNEGSKA (reference sequence). This CDR3 has 12 residues. The CDR3 loop reads CSARPLSYEQYF. The DNA for the CDR3 is TGCAGTGCTAGACCACTCTCCTACGAGCAGTACTTC.

The V and J genes are TRBV5-1 and TRBJ2-1; possible D gene TRBD1, 5 bases. This CDR3 contains 14 residues. Germline CDR1 SGHRS, CDR2 YFSETQ. Trimming took off 1 base at V and 6 bases at J, with 11 bases between the two ends. CDR3 nucleotide sequence: TGCGCCAGCAGCTTGAGGGGTATCGGCAATGAGCAGTTCTTC. Translation gives CASSLRGIGNEQFF. The variable domain in full, completed from reference TRBV5-1 and TRBJ2-1, reads KAGVTQTPRYLIKTRGQQVTLSCSPISGHRSVSWYQQTPGQGLQFLFEYFSETQRNKGNFPGRFSGRQFSNSRSEMNVSTLELGDSALYLCASSLRGIGNEQFFGPGTRLTVL.

The chain carries TRBV10-3 and TRBJ2-1; the D call may be TRBD1 or TRBD2 (7 bases each). V was trimmed by 5 bases and J by 5 bases, leaving 16 bases between them. The CDR3 covers 15 residues. Germline V lookup: CDR1 ENHRY, CDR2 SYGVKD. DNA for the CDR3: TGTGCCATCAGTCCCCAGGGGGGGGCAAACAATGAGCAGTTCTTC. This translates into CAISPQGGANNEQFF.

The rearrangement joins TRBV24-1 to TRBJ2-7; D possibly uses TRBD1 or TRBD2 (5 bases each). The CDR3 runs to 13 residues. V was clipped by 6 bases and J by 4 bases, with 12 bases between them. Germline loops: CDR1 KGHDR, CDR2 SFDVKD. The CDR3 nucleotides are TGTGCCACCAGTAGGGCAGGGAGTTACGAGCAGTACTTC. This translates into CATSRAGSYEQYF.

This clonotype was counted a few times. V usage is TRBV13 and J usage is TRBJ1-1, with 9 bases identical to TRBD1. Looked up from germline, CDR1 is PRHDT and CDR2 is FYEKMQ (reference sequence). V lost 5 bases to trimming and J lost 6 bases; unmatched junction nucleotides: 7. The CDR3 contains 14 residues. The CDR3 DNA reads as TGTGCCAGCAGCCCCAGGACAGGGGCGGCTGAAGCTTTCTTT. It is translated as CASSPRTGAAEAFF.

The chain carries TRBV7-9 and TRBJ1-2; no reliable D call. The germline V gene has CDR1 SEHNR and CDR2 FQNEAQ (reference sequence). The CDR3 contains 14 residues. The V and J ends lost 1 base and 8 bases respectively, with 14 bases between them. DNA of the CDR3: TGTGCCAGCAGCTTAGAATCGACCGGGGAAGGCTACACCTTC. This codes for CASSLESTGEGYTF. Looking up the rest from reference TRBV7-9 and TRBJ1-2 gives the full variable domain: DTGVSQNPRHKITKRGQNVTFRCDPISEHNRLYWYRQTLGQGPEFLTYFQNEAQLEKSRLLSDRFSAERPKGSFSTLEIQRTEQGDSAMYLCASSLESTGEGYTFGSGTRLTVV.

CDR3 in amino acids: CASSLKTGGGAGETQYF. The CDR3 DNA sequence: TGCGCCAGCAGCTTGAAAACTGGCGGGGGGGCCGGAGAGACCCAGTACTTC. V and J are TRBV5-1 and TRBJ2-5; 9 nucleotides agree with TRBD2. The CDR3 totals 17 residues. CDR1 is SGHRS, CDR2 YFSETQ, per germline. Trimming cost V 1 base and J 4 bases; bases outside gene matches: 11.

This clonotype has at least ten counts. V gene TRBV20-1 combines with J gene TRBJ2-1; no firm D call. The length of the CDR3 is 14 residues. V gave up 6 bases and J gave up 7 bases, with 19 bases separating them. CDR1 and CDR2 from the germline V gene are DFQATT and SNEGSKA (reference sequence). CDR3: CSASPEITQNEQFF. Written as DNA, the CDR3 is TGCAGTGCATCCCCCGAGATAACCCAAAATGAGCAGTTCTTC.

This chain links TRBV7-6 with TRBJ2-3; D gene ambiguous. With 5 bases removed from V and 1 base from J, the gap between germline ends came to 13 bases. The CDR3 is 15 amino acids. Germline assignment: CDR1 SGHVS and CDR2 FNYEAQ. The CDR3 region has the DNA TGTGCCAGCAGCCCCCTGGTGAGCGGCACAGATACGCAGTATTTT. Its translation is CASSPLVSGTDTQYF.

This clonotype was picked up a small number of times. CDR3: CASSSSGRITEAFF. CDR3 coding DNA: TGCGCCAGCAGCTCGTCAGGGAGGATCACTGAAGCTTTCTTT. V gene TRBV5-1 combines with J gene TRBJ1-1, with D possibly being TRBD1 (5 bases). V was pared by 3 bases and J by 4 bases, with 13 bases between. The germline CDR1 and CDR2 sequences are SGHRS and YFSETQ. The CDR3 is 14 residues long.

This clonotype was seen many times. The rearrangement joins TRBV3-1 to TRBJ2-1; no clear D gene. Germline assignment: CDR1 LGHDT and CDR2 YNNKEL (reference sequence). Trimming removed 4 bases from V and 0 bases from J, with 10 bases in between. The CDR3 runs to 15 residues. The DNA of the CDR3 is TGTGCCAGCAGCCTAGGTAAGGGCTCCTACAATGAGCAGTTCTTC. The encoded protein is CASSLGKGSYNEQFF.

This clonotype was recorded a few times. V is TRBV20-1 and J is TRBJ2-1, with D perhaps matching TRBD2 (7 bases). The CDR3 contains 14 residues. Germline V gene sequence: CDR1 DFQATT, CDR2 SNEGSKA (reference sequence). V lost 6 bases, J lost 8 bases, and 20 bases lay in between. Written as DNA, the CDR3 is TGCAGTGCCCAGAGACCGGGGGCGGGGGATGAGCAGTTCTTC. Protein product: CSAQRPGAGDEQFF.

The chain is built from TRBV3-1 and TRBJ2-1, with TRBD2 as a possible D gene (5 bases). There are 14 residues in the CDR3. V gave up 4 bases and J gave up 6 bases, with 13 bases separating them. CDR1 is LGHDT, CDR2 YNNKEL, per germline (reference sequence). The CDR3 DNA is TGTGCCAGCAGCCTCCGCCGGGGTAGCAATGAGCAGTTCTTC. This codes for CASSLRRGSNEQFF.